Listed below are T cell receptor beta chains from one sample, sequenced in a study of Ad26.COV2.S vaccination and SARS-CoV-2 variants. Generated by immunoSEQ multiplex PCR, the TCRdb table keeps only in-frame clones and is missing some. The sample consists of around 250,000 clones, about 83% of them appearing once. The sequencing used peripheral blood, collected in a trial of Ad26.COV2.S vaccine versus placebo. The origin of the receptors is a person between 18 and 59 years old who received the Ad26.COV2.S COVID-19 vaccine or a placebo. Both conserved end residues are part of each CDR3. The D gene is left open where the match is weak. Clone size is not always given. Where it is, it says once, few, many or a class for expanded clones.

clone size	D gene	J gene	V gene	CDR3 protein	CDR3 DNA
NA	NA	TRBJ1-5	TRBV7-2	CASSLNSVTNQPQHF	TGTGCCAGCAGCTTAAACTCCGTCACCAATCAGCCCCAGCATTTT
few	TRBD1	TRBJ1-6	TRBV19	CASSIGQGASPLHF	TGTGCCAGTAGTATTGGGCAGGGGGCTTCACCCCTCCACTTT
NA	TRBD1	TRBJ1-6	TRBV5-1	CASSSHIGQGQSPLHF	TGCGCCAGCAGCTCTCACATTGGACAGGGTCAGTCACCCCTCCACTTT
NA	NA	TRBJ1-6	TRBV10-3	CAISEGDGANSPLHF	TGTGCCATCAGTGAGGGGGACGGAGCCAATTCACCCCTCCACTTT
NA	NA	TRBJ2-2	TRBV7-2	CASSLGLLGTGELFF	TGTGCCAGCAGCTTAGGGCTACTTGGTACCGGGGAGCTGTTTTTT
NA	TRBD2	TRBJ2-1	TRBV29-1	CSVTPGGRNNEQFF	TGCAGCGTCACTCCCGGGGGGAGAAATAATGAGCAGTTCTTC
once	NA	TRBJ2-4	TRBV5-1	CASSHGQFKNIQYF	TGCGCCAGCAGCCACGGACAGTTCAAAAACATTCAGTACTTC
NA	NA	TRBJ1-5	TRBV6-5	CASSRDGTNQPQHF	TGTGCCAGCAGCCGGGACGGCACCAATCAGCCCCAGCATTTT
NA	NA	TRBJ1-2	TRBV5-1	CASSPDSRGGYTF	TGCGCCAGCAGCCCGGACTCGCGGGGTGGCTACACCTTC
NA	NA	TRBJ2-6	TRBV11-2	CASSLVLVPSGANVLTF	TGTGCCAGCAGCTTAGTGTTGGTACCCTCTGGGGCCAACGTCCTGACTTTC
NA	TRBD1	TRBJ1-1	TRBV27	CASSTGEWNTEAFF	TGTGCCAGCAGTACAGGGGAATGGAACACTGAAGCTTTCTTT
NA	NA	TRBJ2-4	TRBV3-1/TRBV3-2	CASSQKWVGGPGGELAKNIQYF	TGTGCCAGCAGCCAAAAATGGGTCGGGGGCCCAGGCGGGGAATTAGCCAAAAACATTCAGTACTTC
NA	TRBD1	TRBJ1-1	TRBV23-1	CAIPGQYFLNTEAFF	TGCGCCATACCGGGACAGTATTTTCTGAACACTGAAGCTTTCTTT
once	NA	TRBJ1-1	TRBV18	CASSSSVGNTEAFF	TGTGCCAGCTCATCATCCGTTGGGAACACTGAAGCTTTCTTT
NA	TRBD1	TRBJ1-2	TRBV7-2	CASSLGVTGLTAGYTF	TGTGCCAGCAGCTTAGGGGTGACAGGGCTCACGGCCGGCTACACCTTC
few	TRBD1	TRBJ1-1	TRBV5-6	CASSGGQGTFF	TGTGCCAGCAGCGGGGGACAGGGAACTTTCTTT
NA	TRBD1	TRBJ1-2	TRBV10-3	CAISESPTGNGYTF	TGTGCCATCAGTGAGTCCCCGACAGGGAATGGCTACACCTTC
NA	NA	TRBJ1-1	TRBV7-3	CASSLNSGTEAFF	TGTGCCAGCAGCTTAAACTCGGGCACTGAAGCTTTCTTT
NA	TRBD1	TRBJ2-5	TRBV27	CASSFDRALQTQYF	TGTGCCAGCAGTTTCGACAGGGCGTTACAGACCCAGTACTTC
NA	NA	TRBJ2-1	TRBV7-3	CASSLVGGPYNEQFF	TGTGCCAGCAGCTTAGTGGGGGGCCCATACAATGAGCAGTTCTTC
few	TRBD2	TRBJ2-1	TRBV19	CASSIGAGGRDEQFF	TGTGCCAGTAGTATTGGAGCGGGGGGGCGCGATGAGCAGTTCTTC
NA	NA	TRBJ1-1	TRBV25-1	CASSDPPDTEAFF	TGTGCCAGCAGTGACCCACCAGACACTGAAGCTTTCTTT
NA	NA	TRBJ1-1	TRBV4-1	CASRDGSGSPEAFF	TGCGCCAGCAGGGACGGATCAGGGTCGCCTGAAGCTTTCTTT
few	NA	TRBJ1-6	TRBV11-1	CASSLAQRNSPLHF	TGTGCCAGCAGCTTAGCACAGCGTAATTCACCCCTCCACTTT
NA	TRBD1	TRBJ1-6	TRBV6-1	CASSEVPLRDRGNSPLHF	TGTGCCAGCAGTGAAGTTCCACTCCGGGACAGGGGTAATTCACCCCTCCACTTT
NA	NA	TRBJ2-5	TRBV10-3	CATSTGRSGNIETQYF	TGTGCCACCTCAACAGGGCGGAGCGGGAATATAGAGACCCAGTACTTC
NA	NA	TRBJ2-2	TRBV5-6	CASSLSGAVTGELFF	TGTGCCAGCAGCTTATCAGGGGCCGTCACCGGGGAGCTGTTTTTT
NA	NA	TRBJ2-4	TRBV9	CASSTTGAKNIQYF	TGTGCCAGCAGTACCACAGGGGCCAAAAACATTCAGTACTTC
NA	TRBD1	TRBJ1-1	TRBV27	CASSAGQGMNTEAFF	TGTGCCAGCAGTGCCGGACAGGGGATGAACACTGAAGCTTTCTTT
NA	NA	TRBJ2-1	TRBV21-1	CPLGTQGIYNEQFF	TGTCCCCTCGGGACCCAAGGAATCTACAATGAGCAGTTCTTC
NA	NA	TRBJ2-3	TRBV23-1	CASSQSWGPVDTQYF	TGCGCCAGCAGTCAATCATGGGGGCCAGTAGATACGCAGTATTTT
NA	NA	TRBJ1-2	TRBV3-1/TRBV3-2	CASSQGLGYTF	TGTGCCAGCAGTCAGGGGTTGGGCTACACCTTC
NA	NA	TRBJ2-2	TRBV7-7	CASSSRDWLNTGELFF	TGTGCCAGCAGCTCCCGGGACTGGCTAAACACCGGGGAGCTGTTTTTT
NA	TRBD2	TRBJ2-1	TRBV25-1	CASKTSGRNEQFF	TGTGCCAGCAAGACTAGCGGGAGGAATGAGCAGTTCTTC
NA	NA	TRBJ2-3	TRBV5-1	CASGKWGPPPDTQYF	TGCGCCAGCGGGAAGTGGGGCCCCCCACCAGATACGCAGTATTTT
NA	TRBD1	TRBJ1-5	TRBV19	CASRGQGALDQPQHF	TGTGCCAGTAGAGGACAGGGGGCATTGGATCAGCCCCAGCATTTT
once	TRBD1	TRBJ1-3	TRBV2	CASRGNRDSRGNTIYF	TGTGCCAGCAGGGGGAATCGGGACAGCAGAGGAAACACCATATATTTT
NA	NA	TRBJ2-5	TRBV29-1	CSAGGAAETQYF	TGCAGCGCCGGAGGTGCTGCGGAGACCCAGTACTTC
NA	NA	TRBJ1-1	TRBV6-5	CASSYERNTEAFF	TGTGCCAGCAGTTACGAGAGGAACACTGAAGCTTTCTTT
NA	TRBD1	TRBJ1-2	TRBV3-1/TRBV3-2	CASSHGQGPTF	TGTGCCAGCAGCCACGGACAGGGCCCTACCTTC
NA	NA	TRBJ2-5	TRBV9	CASSVVTIQETQYF	TGTGCCAGCAGCGTAGTTACTATCCAAGAGACCCAGTACTTC